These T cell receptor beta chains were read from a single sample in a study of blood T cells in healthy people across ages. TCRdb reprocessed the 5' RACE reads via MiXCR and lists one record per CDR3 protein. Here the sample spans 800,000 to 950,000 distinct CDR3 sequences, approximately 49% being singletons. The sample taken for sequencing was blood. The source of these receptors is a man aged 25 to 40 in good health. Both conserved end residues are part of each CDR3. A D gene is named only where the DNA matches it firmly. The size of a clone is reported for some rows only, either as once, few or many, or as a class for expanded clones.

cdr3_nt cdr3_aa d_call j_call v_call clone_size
TGTGCCAGCAGTGAGGACCGGCAATGGACAGATACGCAGTATTTT CASSEDRQWTDTQYF - TRBJ2-3 TRBV2 few
TGTGCCAGCTCACCTGCGGCCAACTCCTACGAGCAGTACTTC CASSPAANSYEQYF - TRBJ2-7 TRBV18 few
TGCGCCAGCAGCTTATCCACACAGGGGGCCTACAATGAGCAGTTCTTC CASSLSTQGAYNEQFF TRBD1 TRBJ2-1 TRBV5-1 -
TGTGCCAGCAGCAAAGGGGGGGCCTCCTACAATGGGCAGTACTTC CASSKGGASYNGQYF - TRBJ2-5 TRBV21-1 -
TGTGCCAGCTCACCTTCACAGACCAATGAGCAGTTCTTC CASSPSQTNEQFF - TRBJ2-1 TRBV18 few
TGTGCCAGCAGCCCATCTCCCGTTTACGGGGGCTTCGCTGGGGCCAACGTCCTGACTTTC CASSPSPVYGGFAGANVLTF - TRBJ2-6 TRBV7-2 -
TGCGCCAGCAGCTTGGGTCAGGGGGCGGTCTACGAGCAGTACTTC CASSLGQGAVYEQYF TRBD1 TRBJ2-7 TRBV5-1 -
TGTGCCTGGAGTGTACGAGGACAGGGATCGCGCGAGCAGTACTTC CAWSVRGQGSREQYF TRBD1 TRBJ2-7 TRBV30 -
TGTGCCAGCAGCGGAAGGGATCAGGCTGGTCTATACGAGCAGTACTTC CASSGRDQAGLYEQYF - TRBJ2-7 TRBV14 -
TGCAGCGTTTATACTGTGGGGGGGTACGAGCAGTACTTC CSVYTVGGYEQYF TRBD2 TRBJ2-7 TRBV29-1 -
TGTGCCAGCACCAACGGAGGGACAGGGACTCGGGAGCAGTACTTC CASTNGGTGTREQYF TRBD1 TRBJ2-7 TRBV6-2/TRBV6-3 -
TGTGCCATCAGCGGAGCGGGACACGGATCCTACGAGCAGTACTTC CAISGAGHGSYEQYF - TRBJ2-7 TRBV10-3 few
TGCAGTGCTAGTTCGTCCGGCTACACCTTC CSASSSGYTF - TRBJ1-2 TRBV20-1 few
TGCGCCAGCAGCTTCTCCGGGACGGACTCCTACAATGAGCAGTTCTTC CASSFSGTDSYNEQFF - TRBJ2-1 TRBV4-1 few
TGTGCCAGCAGTTTATCGTACGGGGGACTCTCACCCCTCCACTTT CASSLSYGGLSPLHF - TRBJ1-6 TRBV27 -
TGCAGTGCGTGGACAGGGGGCAATCAGCCCCAGCATTTT CSAWTGGNQPQHF TRBD1 TRBJ1-5 TRBV20-1 few
TGTGCCGGCCGAACTGAGGGGATGAACACTGAAGCTTTCTTT CAGRTEGMNTEAFF - TRBJ1-1 TRBV3-1 -
TGCGCCAGCGGCCAAGGTCCCAGGGGATTTAAAGCTTTCTTT CASGQGPRGFKAFF - TRBJ1-1 TRBV4-1 -